The 27 T cell receptor beta chains listed next were all sequenced from one sample in a study of technical replicates of blood from several donors. The protocol was immunoSEQ multiplex PCR, while the TCRdb copy is restricted to in-frame clones and leaves out a portion. The top ten clones hold approximately 4.6% of a sample with about 73,000 clones, 90% to 95% of them seen once. The specimen sequenced was PBMCs. Receptors were obtained from a human donor in good health. Some clones in this sample may be carry-over from other donors' samples.

The chain employs TRBV4-3 and TRBJ1-6, with 10 positions matching TRBD1. The CDR3 is 15 residues long. Looked up from germline, CDR1 is LGHNA and CDR2 is YSLEER. The ends lost 2 bases at V and 8 bases at J; junction bases unmatched: 3. The CDR3 DNA sequence: TGCGCCAGCAGCCAAACCGGGACAGGGGATTCACCCCTCCACTTT. It is translated as CASSQTGTGDSPLHF.

The chain joins TRBV7-3 to TRBJ1-1, with D possibly TRBD1 on 6 matching bases. Germline V gene sequence: CDR1 SGHTA, CDR2 FQGTGA. CDR3 size: 14 residues. Trimming took 5 bases from V and 8 from J, leaving 18 bases between them. The CDR3 region is CASSPRGGANEAFF. In DNA, the CDR3 is TGTGCCAGCAGCCCTAGGGGGGGGGCCAACGAAGCTTTCTTT. Combining the CDR3 with reference TRBV7-3 and TRBJ1-1 gives the whole variable domain GAGVSQTPSNKVTEKGKYVELRCDPISGHTALYWYRQSLGQGPEFLIYFQGTGAADDSGLPNDRFFAVRPEGSVSTLKIQRTERGDSAVYLCASSPRGGANEAFFGQGTRLTVV.

The chain couples TRBV6-1 to TRBJ1-6; 9 positions agree with TRBD1. The CDR3 has 14 residues. Germline V CDR1 and CDR2: MNHNS, SASEGT. The V gene end was trimmed by 5 bases and the J gene end by 9 bases; junction bases not matched to a gene: 5. Here the CDR3 DNA reads TGTGCCAGCAGTATGGGACAGGGTATTTCACCCCTCCACTTT. It translates to CASSMGQGISPLHF.

This clone was counted only a few times. The rearrangement links TRBV2 to TRBJ2-1, with D maybe TRBD1 (5 bases). Per germline, CDR1 SNHLY and CDR2 FYNNEI. The CDR3 length is 16 residues. Trimming removed 3 bases at V and 0 bases at J, with 12 bases between. Here the CDR3 DNA reads TGTGCCAGCAGTGACCCGACCAGGGCCTCCTACAATGAGCAGTTCTTC. The encoded protein is CASSDPTRASYNEQFF.

CDR3 region: CATRASGGRKSSYEQYF. CDR3 DNA sequence: TGTGCCACCAGGGCTTCCGGGGGACGGAAAAGCTCCTACGAGCAGTACTTC. The chain is built from TRBV15 and TRBJ2-7, with D maybe TRBD2 (6 bases). CDR3 size: 17 residues. CDR1 LNHNV and CDR2 YYDKDF come from the germline V gene (reference sequence). Trimming removed 6 bases at V and 0 bases at J, with 21 bases between. Variable domain in full (rest from reference TRBV15 and TRBJ2-7): DAMVIQNPRYQVTQFGKPVTLSCSQTLNHNVMYWYQQKSSQAPKLLFHYYDKDFNNEADTPDNFQSRRPNTSFCFLDIRSPGLGDTAMYLCATRASGGRKSSYEQYFGPGTRLTVT.

The rearrangement links TRBV7-2 to TRBJ1-2; the D gene is possibly TRBD1 (6 bases). The V gene's germline CDR1 is SGHTA and CDR2 FQGNSA. The CDR3 consists of 16 residues. Trimming shortened V by 5 bases and J by 0 bases, and 16 bases separated the two germline ends. This CDR3 reads CASSARTTGANYGYTF. CDR3 nucleotides: TGTGCCAGCAGCGCCCGAACGACAGGAGCTAACTATGGCTACACCTTC.

V gene TRBV7-2 combines with J gene TRBJ2-7, with 8 bases matching TRBD2. The germline V gene has CDR1 SGHTA and CDR2 FQGNSA. The trim removed 6 bases at V and 3 bases at J, leaving 7 bases unmatched. The CDR3 has 14 residues. CDR3 DNA: TGTGCCAGCAGGCCGGGGGGGGGCGACTACGAGCAGTACTTC. Its protein product is CASRPGGGDYEQYF.

V is TRBV27 and J is TRBJ2-7; D uncertain. V dropped 4 bases and J dropped 2 bases, with 3 bases sitting between them. The CDR3 consists of 11 residues. The germline gives CDR1 MNHEY, CDR2 SMNVEV (reference sequence). The CDR3 is CASSYTYEQYF. For the CDR3, the DNA is TGTGCCAGCAGTTACACCTACGAGCAGTACTTC.

V and J are TRBV5-1 and TRBJ1-2, with TRBD1 matching over 9 bases. V lost 0 bases and J lost 6; bases outside the gene matches: 3. CDR3 size: 14 residues. Looked up from germline, CDR1 is SGHRS and CDR2 is YFSETQ. As DNA, the CDR3 is TGCGCCAGCAGCTTGGAAGGACAGGGGAATGGCTACACCTTC. It specifies CASSLEGQGNGYTF.

The chain recombines TRBV6-5 with TRBJ1-6; D perhaps matches TRBD1 (5 bases). Trimming took 5 bases from V and 13 from J, leaving 18 bases between them. Germline V CDR1 and CDR2: MNHEY, SVGAGI. CDR3 length: 14 amino acids. CDR3 coding DNA: TGTGCCAGCAGTCCACAAAGACAGAGTTCGCCCCTCCACTTT. Encoded protein: CASSPQRQSSPLHF.

The chain is built from TRBV4-2 and TRBJ2-5; TRBD1 agrees at 10 bases. Per germline, CDR1 LGHNA and CDR2 YNFKEQ. The J segment lost 2 bases and the V segment lost 3 bases, leaving 3 bases of the junction unmatched. The length of the CDR3 is 15 residues. In DNA form, the CDR3 reads TGTGCCAGCAGCCAGGGGACAGGGGTACAAGAGACCCAGTACTTC. It encodes CASSQGTGVQETQYF.

The chain combines TRBV7-2 with TRBJ2-7, with D possibly TRBD2 on 5 matching bases. Germline-derived CDR1 and CDR2 are SGHTA and FQGNSA. CDR3 size: 13 residues. With 5 bases removed from V and 7 bases from J, the gap between germline ends came to 15 bases. The CDR3 region is CASSPGTRREQYF. The CDR3 DNA sequence: TGTGCCAGCAGCCCCGGAACTCGGAGGGAGCAGTACTTC.

The chain is built from TRBV5-1 and TRBJ2-3; 12 nucleotides align to TRBD2. This CDR3 has 16 amino acids. V lost 3 bases, J lost 6 bases, and 8 bases stayed unmatched. Germline V gene data show CDR1 as SGHRS and CDR2 as YFSETQ. CDR3: CASSSTPSGGADTQYF. DNA of the CDR3: TGCGCCAGCAGCTCAACTCCTAGCGGGGGGGCGGATACGCAGTATTTT.

The chain couples TRBV18 to TRBJ2-7; 7 bases map to TRBD2. J lost 7 bases, V lost 4 bases, and 10 bases had no gene match. Germline CDR1 is KGHSH and CDR2 is LQKENI. There are 14 residues in the CDR3. CDR3 nucleotide sequence: TGTGCCAGCTCACGGGAGGGGATCTACTCAGAGCAGTACTTC. It specifies CASSREGIYSEQYF.

The V and J genes are TRBV10-1 and TRBJ2-3; D is perhaps TRBD2 (6 bases). Germline V gives CDR1 WNHNN, CDR2 SYGVQD (reference sequence). The V end was cut by 3 bases, the J end by 0 bases, with 10 bases between. CDR3 length: 15 residues. CDR3 protein: CASSEPGTSTDTQYF. Written as DNA, the CDR3 is TGCGCCAGCAGTGAACCAGGGACTAGCACAGATACGCAGTATTTT.

This clone has a single count. The rearrangement uses TRBV5-5 and TRBJ1-1; D is possibly TRBD1 (6 bases). The germline V gene has CDR1 SGHKS and CDR2 YYEKEE (reference sequence). This CDR3 is 14 amino acids long. V dropped 4 bases and J dropped 5 bases, with 15 bases sitting between them. CDR3 nucleotide sequence: TGTGCCAGCAGCCCGTTAGGGGGTCGGACTGAAGCTTTCTTT. This gives the protein CASSPLGGRTEAFF. The entire variable domain, with the rest obtained from reference TRBV5-5 and TRBJ1-1, is as follows: DAGVTQSPTHLIKTRGQQVTLRCSPISGHKSVSWYQQVLGQGPQFIFQYYEKEERGRGNFPDRFSARQFPNYSSELNVNALLLGDSALYLCASSPLGGRTEAFFGQGTRLTVV.

V usage is TRBV25-1 and J usage is TRBJ2-7, with 8 bases matching TRBD1. The CDR3 contains 15 residues. Germline V lookup: CDR1 MGHDK, CDR2 SYGVNS. J was trimmed by 3 bases and V by 2 bases; bases with no gene match: 6. This CDR3 is CASSEPGTGLYEQYF. The DNA of the CDR3 is TGTGCCAGCAGTGAACCGGGGACAGGCCTCTACGAGCAGTACTTC.

The V and J genes are TRBV9 and TRBJ2-3; TRBD2 matches at 8 bases. CDR3 length: 16 amino acids. CDR1 and CDR2 (germline): SGDLS, YYNGEE. After removal of 0 bases from V and 5 bases from J, the junction contained 8 bases not matched to a gene. The CDR3 protein is CASSVVNGRVGDTQYF. In DNA, the CDR3 is TGTGCCAGCAGCGTAGTTAACGGGAGGGTAGGAGATACGCAGTATTTT. The entire variable domain, with the rest obtained from reference TRBV9 and TRBJ2-3, is as follows: DSGVTQTPKHLITATGQRVTLRCSPRSGDLSVYWYQQSLDQGLQFLIQYYNGEERAKGNILERFSAQQFPDLHSELNLSSLELGDSALYFCASSVVNGRVGDTQYFGPGTRLTVL.

The chain joins TRBV5-4 to TRBJ2-1, with TRBD2 identical over 13 bases. CDR3 size: 15 residues. Germline V gene sequence: CDR1 SGHNT, CDR2 YYREEE (reference sequence). Trimming took 2 bases from V and 4 from J; bases not matched to a gene: 0. The CDR3 DNA sequence: TGTGCCAGCAGCTTACTAGCGGGGGGGTACAATGAGCAGTTCTTC. This encodes CASSLLAGGYNEQFF.

The CDR3 reads CASAYTSGGEKLFF. The CDR3 nucleotides read TGTGCTAGTGCCTATACTTCAGGGGGGGAAAAACTGTTTTTT. The chain uses TRBV12-5 and TRBJ1-4, with 7 bases that match TRBD1. The length of the CDR3 is 14 residues. Germline V gene sequence: CDR1 LGHNT, CDR2 FRNRAP. V lost 7 bases and J lost 8; bases outside the gene matches: 10. Combining the CDR3 with reference TRBV12-5 and TRBJ1-4 gives the whole variable domain DARVTQTPRHKVTEMGQEVTMRCQPILGHNTVFWYRQTMMQGLELLAYFRNRAPLDDSGMPKDRFSAEMPDATLATLKIQPSEPRDSAVYFCASAYTSGGEKLFFGSGTQLSVL.

The J gene is TRBJ2-1, the V gene TRBV15, with D maybe TRBD1 (5 bases). Germline V gene sequence: CDR1 LNHNV, CDR2 YYDKDF (reference sequence). This CDR3 is 14 amino acids long. Trimming shortened V by 4 bases and J by 0 bases, and 7 bases separated the two germline ends. CDR3 sequence: CATSKQDSYNEQFF. Written as DNA, the CDR3 is TGTGCCACCAGCAAACAGGACTCCTACAATGAGCAGTTCTTC. Together with reference TRBV15 and TRBJ2-1, the CDR3 gives the full variable domain: DAMVIQNPRYQVTQFGKPVTLSCSQTLNHNVMYWYQQKSSQAPKLLFHYYDKDFNNEADTPDNFQSRRPNTSFCFLDIRSPGLGDTAMYLCATSKQDSYNEQFFGPGTRLTVL.

V and J are TRBV5-1 and TRBJ2-1, with D hard to call. The CDR3 covers 14 residues. Per the germline V gene, CDR1 is SGHRS and CDR2 is YFSETQ. V gave up 2 bases and J gave up 3 bases, with 9 bases separating them. The CDR3 spells CASSFGGDYNEQFF. CDR3 DNA: TGCGCCAGCAGCTTTGGCGGAGACTACAATGAGCAGTTCTTC.

The J gene is TRBJ2-3, the V gene TRBV4-1; D is perhaps TRBD2 (5 bases). Per the germline V gene, CDR1 is MGHRA and CDR2 is YSYEKL. The CDR3 is 15 amino acids. With 4 bases removed from V and 2 bases from J, the gap between germline ends came to 13 bases. CDR3 bases: TGCGCCAGCAGCCCCTTGGCGGGTTACACAGATACGCAGTATTTT. Translating gives CASSPLAGYTDTQYF.

V gene TRBV5-1 combines with J gene TRBJ2-1, with TRBD1 matching over 9 bases. CDR1 SGHRS and CDR2 YFSETQ come from the germline V gene. The CDR3 loop spans 14 amino acids. Losses at the gene ends were 4 bases for V and 6 bases for J; bases not matched to a gene: 5. DNA for the CDR3: TGCGCCAGCAGCCCCGGGACAGGGAGCAATGAGCAGTTCTTC. Its translation: CASSPGTGSNEQFF.

This sequence joins TRBV5-4 and TRBJ1-2; 7 bases map to TRBD1. This CDR3 has 14 residues. Germline CDR1 SGHNT, CDR2 YYREEE (reference sequence). J was trimmed by 4 bases and V by 4 bases; bases with no gene match: 7. The CDR3 nucleotides are TGTGCCAGCAGCCCCGAGGGGGCGACCTATGGCTACACCTTC. Translation: CASSPEGATYGYTF.

The chain uses TRBV5-4 and TRBJ1-1; the D gene is possibly TRBD1 (5 bases). With 4 bases removed from V and 2 bases from J, the gap between germline ends came to 18 bases. Per the germline V gene, CDR1 is SGHNT and CDR2 is YYREEE (reference sequence). The CDR3 has 16 residues. The CDR3 loop is CASSAPGGGSNTEAFF. CDR3 bases: TGTGCCAGCAGCGCCCCAGGCGGGGGATCTAACACTGAAGCTTTCTTT.

This clone was detected only once. This rearrangement joins TRBV7-2 to TRBJ1-5, with TRBD1 matching over 7 bases. This CDR3 is 14 amino acids long. CDR1 is SGHTA, CDR2 FQGNSA, per germline. J lost 5 bases, V lost 6 bases, and 7 bases had no gene match. The CDR3 here is CASRLGQPYQPQHF. CDR3 bases: TGTGCCAGCAGATTGGGACAGCCTTATCAGCCCCAGCATTTT.